Each of the 3 T cell receptor beta chains below was sequenced from the same sample in a study of identifying expanded T cells in peripheral blood. Libraries were prepared by immunoSEQ multiplex PCR; TCRdb keeps only in-frame clonotypes and omits some of them. The data show about 91,000 clones, roughly 86% seen once. The sample comprised blood. These receptors all stem from a person aged 18 to 69 in good health.

The rearrangement joins TRBV5-1 to TRBJ2-1, with 8 positions matching TRBD2. The CDR3 sequence is 15 residues long. Germline V gene lookup returns CDR1 SGHRS and CDR2 YFSETQ. The trim removed 2 bases at V and 5 bases at J, leaving 6 bases unmatched. CDR3 nucleotide sequence: TGCGCCAGCAGCTTAACTAGCGGAGGGGACAATGAGCAGTTCTTC. Protein sequence: CASSLTSGGDNEQFF.

This chain connects TRBV7-9 to TRBJ1-1; 11 nucleotides align to TRBD1. The CDR3 spans 14 residues. CDR1 is SEHNR and CDR2 is FQNEAQ in the germline V gene (reference sequence). With 5 bases clipped from V and 6 bases from J, the junction kept 5 bases outside the gene matches. The chain's CDR3 is CASSLDRGPAEAFF. The CDR3 nucleotides are TGTGCCAGCAGCCTGGACAGGGGGCCGGCTGAAGCTTTCTTT.

The genes are TRBV2 and TRBJ1-4; D remains unclear. The V and J ends lost 0 bases and 2 bases respectively, with 10 bases between them. The CDR3 consists of 16 residues. Germline CDR1 is SNHLY and CDR2 is FYNNEI. Here the CDR3 DNA reads TGTGCCAGCAGTGAAGCGCTTACGGGGACTAATGAAAAACTGTTTTTT. Protein product: CASSEALTGTNEKLFF.